This T cell receptor beta chain was profiled in a study of blood T cell repertoires in COVID-19. Study context: The samples span acute and convalescent COVID-19 from the United States, Italy and Spain. PBMCs, B-cell-depleted T cells, or T cells provided the cDNA or gDNA that made up the material.

In the authors' methods: Reference gene primer amplification gave nucleated cell count estimates. Some clones are missing from TCRdb's copy, which holds only in-frame ones; the method was immunoSEQ multiplex PCR. That table supplies the V and J calls and clone size; D and trimming were determined from the DNA. The repertoire holds tens of thousands of clones, roughly 83% seen once, with 10% to 12% in the top ten. CDR3 length: 15 amino acids. V shed 3 bases and J shed 0 bases, with 10 bases lying between them. Germline CDR1 reads KGHSH; CDR2 reads LQKENI. This clonotype originated in a human donor in a cohort sampled during active COVID-19. The J gene is TRBJ2-3, the V gene TRBV18; TRBD1 might be the D (5 bases). The material sequenced was peripheral blood. The CDR3: CASSPPAGSTDTQYF. CDR3 DNA sequence: TGTGCCAGCTCACCTCCGGCAGGGAGCACAGATACGCAGTATTTT.